Described below is a single T cell receptor beta chain sequence and its context. Amplification of TCR beta CDR3 regions used RNA as the template. TCR CDR3 regions were first amplified by RT-PCR with HTBI primers. TCRdb recomputed calls from the multiplex PCR reads with MiXCR, one row per CDR3 protein. Here the sample spans roughly 580,000 distinct CDR3 sequences, around 14% being singletons. This specimen belongs to a study of T cells in Graves' hyperthyroidism and ophthalmopathy. Study information: It was at initial diagnosis, before any treatment, that peripheral blood was collected.

CDR3 length: 15 residues. V lost 2 bases and J 1 base, leaving 9 bases between the germline ends. Per germline, CDR1 MDHEN and CDR2 SYDVKM. The study left out patients who had uncontrolled infection, other autoimmune disease, pregnancy or lactation. Drawn at first hyperthyroidism diagnosis, the blood sample preceded any ophthalmopathy symptoms. Specimen: blood. The chain employs TRBV28 and TRBJ2-1; D is undetermined. The clonotype originates from a young woman with Graves' hyperthyroidism that later progressed to Graves' ophthalmopathy. CDR3: CASSLAAKSYNEQFF. In DNA form, the CDR3 reads TGTGCCAGCAGTTTAGCGGCAAAATCCTACAATGAGCAGTTCTTC.